A selection of T cell receptor beta chains follows, all from one sample in a study of cytomegalovirus exposure and HLA in healthy donors. The assay was immunoSEQ multiplex PCR, and TCRdb's table has in-frame clones only and misses some. This table holds some 110,000 clones, roughly four fifths found once. The specimen was PBMCs. The receptors originated from a man in his forties in good health and CMV-seronegative. The CDR3 runs from the conserved cysteine through the conserved F or W. A D gene is named only where the DNA matches it firmly. Some rows have no size entry. The others give once, few or many, or a class for an expanded clone.

>TRBJ1-4|TRBV5-4|TRBD1|-
TGTGCCAGCAGCCCAGACCCGGGACAGCCTAATGAAAAACTGTTTTTT
CASSPDPGQPNEKLFF
>TRBJ1-3|TRBV7-8|-|-
TGTGCCAGCAGCTTAGCGCTGGGCTGGTCTGGAAACACCATATATTTT
CASSLALGWSGNTIYF
>TRBJ2-7|TRBV25-1|-|-
TGTGCCAGCGAACGGACAGAGAACTACGAGCAGTACTTC
CASERTENYEQYF
>TRBJ1-6|TRBV6-5|TRBD1|-
TGTGCCAGCACTACGACAGGGCTCTCTTCACCCCTCCACTTT
CASTTTGLSSPLHF
>TRBJ2-7|TRBV5-1|-|-
TGCGCCAGCAGCTTGTCGGGGGGCCCCTACGAGCAGTACTTC
CASSLSGGPYEQYF
>TRBJ2-4|TRBV27|-|-
TGTGCCAGCAGTGCCCACAGGTCTGGAGCCAAAAACATTCAGTACTTC
CASSAHRSGAKNIQYF
>TRBJ1-1|TRBV5-8|TRBD1|once
TGTGCCAGCAGACCACAGGGGGCGGCTGAAGCTTTCTTT
CASRPQGAAEAFF
>TRBJ1-5|TRBV19|TRBD1|-
TGTGCCAGTAGTATAGCGGGACAGGGCTCTTATCAGCCCCAGCATTTT
CASSIAGQGSYQPQHF
>TRBJ2-7|TRBV6-6|-|-
TGTGCCAGCAGTCCGACGACAGCAGCCTACGAGCAGTACTTC
CASSPTTAAYEQYF
>TRBJ2-7|TRBV7-3|-|few
TGTGCCAGCAGCTCCCTCGGAGGGATGGTCCTCGAGCAGTACTTC
CASSSLGGMVLEQYF
>TRBJ2-3|TRBV19|-|few
TGTGCCAGTAGATTTTCCGGCACAGATACGCAGTATTTT
CASRFSGTDTQYF
>TRBJ1-1|TRBV15|-|few
TGTGCCACCGGGTTTCGGGCTGAAGCTTTCTTT
CATGFRAEAFF
>TRBJ1-2|TRBV9|TRBD1|-
TGTGCCAGCAGCGTTCGCGAAGGGGGCAACTATGGCTACACCTTC
CASSVREGGNYGYTF
>TRBJ2-7|TRBV10-1|TRBD2|-
TGCGCCAGCAGTGAGTTGGTTAGCGGGAGCTACGAGCAGTACTTC
CASSELVSGSYEQYF
>TRBJ1-1|TRBV4-3|-|few
TGCGCCAGCAGCCATCCCCGGGACACTGAAGCTTTCTTT
CASSHPRDTEAFF
>TRBJ1-2|TRBV19|TRBD1|-
TGTGCCAGTAGTATGCGGGACAGGGAGGGCTACACCTTC
CASSMRDREGYTF
>TRBJ1-2|TRBV25-1|-|-
TGTGCCAGCAGCAGTTACGGGGGATTATATGGCTACACCTTC
CASSSYGGLYGYTF
>TRBJ2-7|TRBV19|TRBD1|-
TGTGCCAGTAGTTCTCCTGGACAGGGCGCCTACGAGCAGTACTTC
CASSSPGQGAYEQYF
>TRBJ2-1|TRBV11-2|TRBD2|-
TGTGCCAGCAGCTCGCCGGGCAGCGGGAGGGCCGTCAATGAGCAGTTCTTC
CASSSPGSGRAVNEQFF
>TRBJ2-7|TRBV19|TRBD1|-
TGTGCCAGTAGTACAGGGGGCTTCTACGAGCAGTACTTC
CASSTGGFYEQYF
>TRBJ1-6|TRBV7-9|TRBD1|once
TGTGCCAGCAGCTTCCGGGACAGGGGTAGTTCACCCCTCCACTTT
CASSFRDRGSSPLHF
>TRBJ1-3|TRBV19|-|once
TGTGCCAGTAGTAAATGGGGCAGCTCTGGAAACACCATATATTTT
CASSKWGSSGNTIYF
>TRBJ1-4|TRBV27|-|-
TGTGCCAGCAGTTTATTTCGAGGTGACCCCGAAAAACTGTTTTTT
CASSLFRGDPEKLFF
>TRBJ2-2|TRBV27|TRBD1|-
TGTGCCAGCAACTTACAGGGGGCGCCGGGCACCGGGGAGCTGTTTTTT
CASNLQGAPGTGELFF
>TRBJ2-5|TRBV13|-|-
TGTGCCAGCAGCGCCAGGCTGAGTCAAGAGACCCAGTACTTC
CASSARLSQETQYF
>TRBJ1-1|TRBV19|-|-
TGTGCCAGTAGTACCCTCCCCGGGACACAGAACACTGAAGCTTTCTTT
CASSTLPGTQNTEAFF
>TRBJ2-7|TRBV7-2|TRBD1|-
TGTGCCAGCAACGACAGGGAGTACGAGCAGTACTTC
CASNDREYEQYF
>TRBJ1-1|TRBV7-8|-|-
TGTGCCAGCAGCTTAAGGGATGGGGGGGGGCGGAACACTGAAGCTTTCTTT
CASSLRDGGGRNTEAFF
>TRBJ1-2|TRBV2|-|once
TGTGCCAGCAGTGAAGTAGGAGGGTATGGCTACACCTTC
CASSEVGGYGYTF
>TRBJ2-7|TRBV30|-|-
TGTGCCTGGGAACGGGACGGGAGCTCCTACGAGCAGTACTTC
CAWERDGSSYEQYF
>TRBJ1-4|TRBV5-4|-|-
TGTGCCAGCAGCTTGTGGGCAGGGAACGAAAAACTGTTTTTT
CASSLWAGNEKLFF
>TRBJ2-7|TRBV19|TRBD2|-
TGTGCCAGTAGTCCATTAGCGGGGACGTTAGGGGAGCAGTACTTC
CASSPLAGTLGEQYF
>TRBJ1-3|TRBV6-6|-|-
TGTGCCAGCAGTTACTCGACGGGGTCGGGAAACACCATATATTTT
CASSYSTGSGNTIYF
>TRBJ2-7|TRBV27|-|-
TGTGCCAGCAGCTCCCCGGGGGTAAGCTCCTACGAGCAGTACTTC
CASSSPGVSSYEQYF
>TRBJ2-1|TRBV11-2|-|-
TGTGCCAGCAGCTCCGGGGGTTACAATGAGCAGTTCTTC
CASSSGGYNEQFF
>TRBJ2-7|TRBV27|TRBD2|-
TGTGCCAGCAGTTTGAGCGGGGTCTCCTACGAGCAGTACTTC
CASSLSGVSYEQYF
>TRBJ2-3|TRBV7-6|-|-
TGTGCCAGCAGCTTAGCGCACGGAGATACGCAGTATTTT
CASSLAHGDTQYF
>TRBJ2-3|TRBV10-1|-|-
TGCGCCAGCAGTGTGAAGGGACATAGCACAGATACGCAGTATTTT
CASSVKGHSTDTQYF
>TRBJ2-7|TRBV5-1|-|few
TGCGCCAGCAGCTTGGCCCGGGGCAGGGGCTCCTACGAGCAGTACTTC
CASSLARGRGSYEQYF
>TRBJ2-5|TRBV28|TRBD1|-
TGTGCCAGCAGGAACAGGGGGCGGCAAGAGACCCAGTACTTC
CASRNRGRQETQYF